Sequencing of this TCR beta chain was carried out in a study of metastatic and nonmetastatic thyroid tumors. About the research overall: Blood and tumor or nodule tissue repertoires from malignant and benign thyroid patients were compared.

As processed by the authors: Clinicopathological groups supplied CDR3 differences that were used to build a distant-metastasis classifier for papillary thyroid cancer. MiXCR was used by TCRdb to re-call the PCR reads. TCRdb's processing, not the study's, gives the V and J calls here. Of several thousand clones in the sample, over 2.5% are singletons; the top ten hold roughly a sixth. Thyroid surgery was preceded by no treatment in any patient. This clone is deemed medium-sized. Antigen specificity is unknown. Regarding the study as a whole: Versus benign nodules, malignant thyroid tumors reportedly had significantly higher TCR beta diversity, in blood and tumor.

This clonotype was obtained from a female donor with papillary thyroid cancer or a benign thyroid nodule (not recorded which). Some clones in this sample may be carry-over from other donors' samples. The source material was tumor tissue.

CDR3 in amino acids: CASSPRGPREKLFF. The CDR3 DNA reads TGTGCCAGCAGTCCCCGGGGCCCAAGGGAAAAACTGTTTTTT. V is TRBV6-1 and J is TRBJ1-4; possible D gene TRBD1, 5 bases. The CDR3 totals 14 residues. CDR1 MNHNS and CDR2 SASEGT come from the germline V gene. With 5 bases removed from V and 8 bases from J, the gap between germline ends came to 15 bases.